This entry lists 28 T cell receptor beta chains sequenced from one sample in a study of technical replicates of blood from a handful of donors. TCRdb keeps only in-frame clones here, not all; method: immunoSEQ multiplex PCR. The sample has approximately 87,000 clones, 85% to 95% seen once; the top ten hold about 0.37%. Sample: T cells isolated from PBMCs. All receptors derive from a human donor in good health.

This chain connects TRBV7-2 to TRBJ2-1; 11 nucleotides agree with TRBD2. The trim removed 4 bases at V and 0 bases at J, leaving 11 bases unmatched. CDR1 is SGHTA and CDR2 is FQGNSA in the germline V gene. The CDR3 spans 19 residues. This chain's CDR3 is CASSSKLAGAPSSYNEQFF. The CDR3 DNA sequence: TGTGCCAGCAGCTCGAAACTAGCGGGAGCCCCGAGCTCCTACAATGAGCAGTTCTTC.

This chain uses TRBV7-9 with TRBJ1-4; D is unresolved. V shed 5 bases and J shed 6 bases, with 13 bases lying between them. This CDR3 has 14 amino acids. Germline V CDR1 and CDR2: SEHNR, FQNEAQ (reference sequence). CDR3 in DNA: TGTGCCAGCAGCGACCTAGAGGGAGATGAAAAACTGTTTTTT. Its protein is CASSDLEGDEKLFF.

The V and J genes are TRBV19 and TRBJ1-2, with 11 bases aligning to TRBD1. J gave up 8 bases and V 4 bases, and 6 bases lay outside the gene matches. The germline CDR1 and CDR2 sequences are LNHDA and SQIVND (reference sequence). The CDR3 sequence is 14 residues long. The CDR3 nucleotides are TGTGCCAGTAGTAGCGGACAGGGGGCAGGAGGCTACACCTTC. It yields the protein CASSSGQGAGGYTF. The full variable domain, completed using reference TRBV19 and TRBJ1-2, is DGGITQSPKYLFRKEGQNVTLSCEQNLNHDAMYWYRQDPGQGLRLIYYSQIVNDFQKGDIAEGYSVSREKKESFPLTVTSAQKNPTAFYLCASSSGQGAGGYTFGSGTRLTVV.

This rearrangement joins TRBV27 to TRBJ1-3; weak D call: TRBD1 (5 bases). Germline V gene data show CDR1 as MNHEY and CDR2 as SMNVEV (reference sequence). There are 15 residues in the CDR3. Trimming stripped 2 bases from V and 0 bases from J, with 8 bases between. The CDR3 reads CASSLAGDSGNTIYF. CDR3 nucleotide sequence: TGTGCCAGCAGTTTAGCGGGGGACTCTGGAAACACCATATATTTT.

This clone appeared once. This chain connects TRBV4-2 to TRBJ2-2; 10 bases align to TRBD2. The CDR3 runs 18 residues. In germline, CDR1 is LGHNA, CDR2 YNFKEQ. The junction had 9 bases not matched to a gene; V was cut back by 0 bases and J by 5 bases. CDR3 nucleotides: TGTGCCAGCAGCCAAGACCCAGCGGGAGGGCCTGGGACCGGGGAGCTGTTTTTT. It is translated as CASSQDPAGGPGTGELFF.

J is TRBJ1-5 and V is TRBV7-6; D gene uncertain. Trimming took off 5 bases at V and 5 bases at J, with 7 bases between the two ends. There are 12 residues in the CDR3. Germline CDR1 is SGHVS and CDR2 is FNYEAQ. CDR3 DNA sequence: TGTGCCAGCAGCCTGAGGGATCAGCCCCAGCATTTT. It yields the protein CASSLRDQPQHF.

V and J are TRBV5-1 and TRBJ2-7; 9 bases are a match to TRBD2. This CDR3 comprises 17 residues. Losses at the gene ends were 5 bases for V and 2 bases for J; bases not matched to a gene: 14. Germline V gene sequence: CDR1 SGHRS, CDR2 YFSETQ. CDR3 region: CASSGRGSSGVTYEQYF. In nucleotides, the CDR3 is TGCGCCAGCAGTGGCCGAGGATCTAGCGGGGTTACCTACGAGCAGTACTTC.

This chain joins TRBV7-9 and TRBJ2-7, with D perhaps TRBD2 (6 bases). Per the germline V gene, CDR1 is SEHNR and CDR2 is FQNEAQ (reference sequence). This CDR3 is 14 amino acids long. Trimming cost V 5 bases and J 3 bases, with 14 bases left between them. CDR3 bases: TGTGCCAGCAGCACCTCGACTAGTAACTACGAGCAGTACTTC. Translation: CASSTSTSNYEQYF.

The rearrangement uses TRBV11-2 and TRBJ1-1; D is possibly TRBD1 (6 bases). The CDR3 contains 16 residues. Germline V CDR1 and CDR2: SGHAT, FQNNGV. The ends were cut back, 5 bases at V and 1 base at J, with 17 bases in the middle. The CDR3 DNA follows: TGTGCCAGCAGCCCCAACCCAGGGGTGGGGAACACTGAAGCTTTCTTT. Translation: CASSPNPGVGNTEAFF.

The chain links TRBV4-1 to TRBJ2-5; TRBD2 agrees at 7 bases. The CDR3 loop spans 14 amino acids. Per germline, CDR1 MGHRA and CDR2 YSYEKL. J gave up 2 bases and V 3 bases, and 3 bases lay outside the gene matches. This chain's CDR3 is CASSQSSGQETQYF. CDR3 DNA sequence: TGCGCCAGCAGCCAGTCTAGCGGACAAGAGACCCAGTACTTC.

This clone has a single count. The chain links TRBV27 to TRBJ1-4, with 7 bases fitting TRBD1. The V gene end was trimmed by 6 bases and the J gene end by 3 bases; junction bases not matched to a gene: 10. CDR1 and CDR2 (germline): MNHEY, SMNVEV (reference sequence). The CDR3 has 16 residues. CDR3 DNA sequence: TGTGCCAGCAGATTACTACAGGGGCCTGCTAATGAAAAACTGTTTTTT. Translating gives CASRLLQGPANEKLFF.

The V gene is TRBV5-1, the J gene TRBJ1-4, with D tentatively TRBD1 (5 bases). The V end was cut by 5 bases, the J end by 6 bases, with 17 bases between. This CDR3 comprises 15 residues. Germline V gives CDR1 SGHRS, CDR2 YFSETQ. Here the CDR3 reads CASSTEGRVHEKLFF. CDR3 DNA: TGCGCCAGCAGTACGGAGGGCAGGGTTCATGAAAAACTGTTTTTT.

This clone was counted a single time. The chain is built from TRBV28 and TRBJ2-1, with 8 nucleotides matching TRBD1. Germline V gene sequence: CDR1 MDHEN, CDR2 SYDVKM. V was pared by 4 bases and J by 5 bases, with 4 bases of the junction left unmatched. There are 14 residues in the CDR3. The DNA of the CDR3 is TGTGCCAGCAGTTCAGGGGGCCCGAACAATGAGCAGTTCTTC. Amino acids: CASSSGGPNNEQFF.

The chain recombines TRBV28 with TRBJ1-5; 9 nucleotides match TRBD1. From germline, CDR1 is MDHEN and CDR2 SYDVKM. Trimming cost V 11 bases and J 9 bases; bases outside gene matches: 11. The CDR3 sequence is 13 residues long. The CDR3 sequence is CAAGTGFFLPQHF. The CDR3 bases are TGTGCCGCCGGGACAGGGTTTTTCTTGCCCCAGCATTTT.

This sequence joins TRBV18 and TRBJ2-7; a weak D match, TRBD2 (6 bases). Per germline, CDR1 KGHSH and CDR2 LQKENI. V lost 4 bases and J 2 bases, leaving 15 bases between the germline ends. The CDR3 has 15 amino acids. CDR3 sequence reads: CASSRGETDTYEQYF. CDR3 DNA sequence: TGTGCCAGCTCACGGGGGGAGACAGATACCTACGAGCAGTACTTC.

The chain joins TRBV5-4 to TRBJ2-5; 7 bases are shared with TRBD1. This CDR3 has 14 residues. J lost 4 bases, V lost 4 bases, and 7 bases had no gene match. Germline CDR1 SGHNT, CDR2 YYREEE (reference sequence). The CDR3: CASSPTEGAETQYF. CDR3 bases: TGTGCCAGCAGCCCCACTGAGGGGGCAGAGACCCAGTACTTC.

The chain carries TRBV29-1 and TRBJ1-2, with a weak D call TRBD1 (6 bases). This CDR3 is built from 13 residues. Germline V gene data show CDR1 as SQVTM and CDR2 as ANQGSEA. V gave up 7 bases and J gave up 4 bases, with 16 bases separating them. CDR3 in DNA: TGCAGCGCTACTATACAGGGTAGCTATGGCTACACCTTC. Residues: CSATIQGSYGYTF.

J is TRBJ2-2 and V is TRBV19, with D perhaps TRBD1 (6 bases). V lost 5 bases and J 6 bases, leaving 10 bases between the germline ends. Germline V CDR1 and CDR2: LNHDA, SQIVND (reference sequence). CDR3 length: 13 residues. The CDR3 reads CASSASGAGELFF. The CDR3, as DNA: TGTGCCAGTAGTGCATCAGGGGCCGGGGAGCTGTTTTTT. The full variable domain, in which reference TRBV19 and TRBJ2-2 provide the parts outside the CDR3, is DGGITQSPKYLFRKEGQNVTLSCEQNLNHDAMYWYRQDPGQGLRLIYYSQIVNDFQKGDIAEGYSVSREKKESFPLTVTSAQKNPTAFYLCASSASGAGELFFGEGSRLTVL.

The CDR3 sequence is CASSVGILSYNEQFF. DNA of the CDR3: TGTGCCAGCAGCGTAGGAATACTATCCTACAATGAGCAGTTCTTC. The chain carries TRBV9 and TRBJ2-1, with D unresolved. Germline V gene lookup returns CDR1 SGDLS and CDR2 YYNGEE. The ends were cut back, 0 bases at V and 1 base at J, with 8 bases in the middle. The CDR3 loop spans 15 amino acids.

Written as DNA, the CDR3 is TGTGCCAGCAGCTTATACGGCGGGGATACTACGGACCAGTACTTC. Residues: CASSLYGGDTTDQYF. The rearrangement joins TRBV7-2 to TRBJ2-7; tentatively, D is TRBD2 (6 bases). The CDR3 contains 15 residues. V lost 2 bases, J lost 10 bases, and 21 bases lay in between. Germline V gene lookup returns CDR1 SGHTA and CDR2 FQGNSA.

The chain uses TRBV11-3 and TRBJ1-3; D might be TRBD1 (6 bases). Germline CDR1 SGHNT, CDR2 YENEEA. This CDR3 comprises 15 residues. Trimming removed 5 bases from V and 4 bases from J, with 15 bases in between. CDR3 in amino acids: CASSQGPGAGNTIYF. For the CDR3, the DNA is TGTGCCAGCAGCCAAGGGCCAGGGGCCGGAAACACCATATATTTT.

The CDR3 spells CASSVELGQGKANYGYTF. The CDR3, as DNA: TGTGCCAGCAGCGTAGAGTTGGGACAGGGAAAGGCTAACTATGGCTACACCTTC. The V and J genes are TRBV9 and TRBJ1-2; 9 nucleotides match TRBD1. The CDR3 totals 18 residues. With V trimmed by 0 bases and J by 0 bases, 9 bases remained unmatched. In germline, CDR1 is SGDLS, CDR2 YYNGEE.

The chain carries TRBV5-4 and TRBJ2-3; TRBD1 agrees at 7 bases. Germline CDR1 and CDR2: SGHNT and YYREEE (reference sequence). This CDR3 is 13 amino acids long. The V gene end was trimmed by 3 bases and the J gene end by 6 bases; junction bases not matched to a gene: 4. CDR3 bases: TGTGCCAGCAGCTCAGGGGGAGCCGATACGCAGTATTTT. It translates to CASSSGGADTQYF.

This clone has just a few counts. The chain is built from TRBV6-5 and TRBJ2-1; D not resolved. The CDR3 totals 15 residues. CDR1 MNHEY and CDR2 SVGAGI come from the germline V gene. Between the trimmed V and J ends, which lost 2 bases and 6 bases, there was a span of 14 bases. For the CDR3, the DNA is TGTGCCAGCAGTTACGCGCGATCGGTTCTCAATGAGCAGTTCTTC. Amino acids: CASSYARSVLNEQFF.

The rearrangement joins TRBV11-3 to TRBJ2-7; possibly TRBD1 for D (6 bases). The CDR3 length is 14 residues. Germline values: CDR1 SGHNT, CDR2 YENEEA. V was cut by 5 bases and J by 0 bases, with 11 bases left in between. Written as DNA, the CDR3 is TGTGCCAGCAGCCGTTGGGACAACTCCTACGAGCAGTACTTC. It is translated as CASSRWDNSYEQYF.

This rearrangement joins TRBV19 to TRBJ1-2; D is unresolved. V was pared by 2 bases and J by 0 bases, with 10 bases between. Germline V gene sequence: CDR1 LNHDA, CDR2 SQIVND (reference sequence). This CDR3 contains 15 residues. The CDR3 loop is CASSILEETNYGYTF. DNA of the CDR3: TGTGCCAGTAGTATATTGGAGGAGACTAACTATGGCTACACCTTC. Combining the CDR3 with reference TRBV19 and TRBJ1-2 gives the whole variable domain DGGITQSPKYLFRKEGQNVTLSCEQNLNHDAMYWYRQDPGQGLRLIYYSQIVNDFQKGDIAEGYSVSREKKESFPLTVTSAQKNPTAFYLCASSILEETNYGYTFGSGTRLTVV.

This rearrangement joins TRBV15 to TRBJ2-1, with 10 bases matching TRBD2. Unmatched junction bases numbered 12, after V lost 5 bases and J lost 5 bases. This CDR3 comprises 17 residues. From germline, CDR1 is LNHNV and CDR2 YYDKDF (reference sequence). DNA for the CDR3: TGTGCCACCAGCGGACGACTAGCGGGCTACCGACACAATGAGCAGTTCTTC. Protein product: CATSGRLAGYRHNEQFF.

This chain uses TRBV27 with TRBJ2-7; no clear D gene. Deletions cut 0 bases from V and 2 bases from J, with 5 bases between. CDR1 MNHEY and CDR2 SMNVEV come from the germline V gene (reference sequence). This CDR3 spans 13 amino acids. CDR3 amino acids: CASSLSAAYEQYF. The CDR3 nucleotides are TGTGCCAGCAGTTTATCGGCTGCCTACGAGCAGTACTTC.